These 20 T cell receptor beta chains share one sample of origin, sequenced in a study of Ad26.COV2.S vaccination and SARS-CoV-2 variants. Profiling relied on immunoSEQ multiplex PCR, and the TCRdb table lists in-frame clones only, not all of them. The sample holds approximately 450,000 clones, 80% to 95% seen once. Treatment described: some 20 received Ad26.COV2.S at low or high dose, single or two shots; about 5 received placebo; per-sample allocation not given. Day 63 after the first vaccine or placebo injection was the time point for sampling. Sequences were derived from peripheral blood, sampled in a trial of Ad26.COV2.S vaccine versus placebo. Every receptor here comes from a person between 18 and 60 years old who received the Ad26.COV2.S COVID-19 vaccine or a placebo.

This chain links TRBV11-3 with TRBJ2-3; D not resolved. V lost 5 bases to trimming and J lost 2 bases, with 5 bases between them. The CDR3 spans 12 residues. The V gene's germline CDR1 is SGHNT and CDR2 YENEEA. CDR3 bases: TGTGCCAGCAGCGGATCCACAGATACGCAGTATTTT. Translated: CASSGSTDTQYF.

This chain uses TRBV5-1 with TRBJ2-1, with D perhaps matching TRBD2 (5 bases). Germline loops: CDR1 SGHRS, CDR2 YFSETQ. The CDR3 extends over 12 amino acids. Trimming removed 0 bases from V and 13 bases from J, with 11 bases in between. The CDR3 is CASSLGGTSQFF. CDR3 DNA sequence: TGCGCCAGCAGCTTGGGGGGTACTAGTCAGTTCTTC.

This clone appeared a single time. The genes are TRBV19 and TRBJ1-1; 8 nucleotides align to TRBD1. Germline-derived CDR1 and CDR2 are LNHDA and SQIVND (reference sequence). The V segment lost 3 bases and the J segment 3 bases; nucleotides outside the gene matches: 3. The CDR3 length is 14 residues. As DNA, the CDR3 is TGTGCCAGTAGTATCGGACAGGGATACACTGAAGCTTTCTTT. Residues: CASSIGQGYTEAFF.

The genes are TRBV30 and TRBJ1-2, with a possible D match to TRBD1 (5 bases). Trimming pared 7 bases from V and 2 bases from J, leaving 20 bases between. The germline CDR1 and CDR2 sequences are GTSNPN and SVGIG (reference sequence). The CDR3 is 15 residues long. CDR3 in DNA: TGTGCCTTTGGGGCTTCCCAACTGCTGAACTATGGCTACACCTTC. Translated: CAFGASQLLNYGYTF.

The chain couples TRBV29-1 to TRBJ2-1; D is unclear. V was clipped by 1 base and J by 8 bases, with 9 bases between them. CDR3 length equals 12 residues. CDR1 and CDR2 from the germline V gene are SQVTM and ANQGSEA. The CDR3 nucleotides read TGCAGCGTTGAAGCGTCGTCGGATGAGCAGTTCTTC. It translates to CSVEASSDEQFF.

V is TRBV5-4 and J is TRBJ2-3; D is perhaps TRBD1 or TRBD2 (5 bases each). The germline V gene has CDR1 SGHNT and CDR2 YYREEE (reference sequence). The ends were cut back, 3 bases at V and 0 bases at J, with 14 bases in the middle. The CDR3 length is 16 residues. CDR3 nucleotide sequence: TGTGCCAGCAGCTCGCCTGAGGGGCAGAGCACAGATACGCAGTATTTT. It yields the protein CASSSPEGQSTDTQYF. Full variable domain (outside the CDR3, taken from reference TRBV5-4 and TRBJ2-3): ETGVTQSPTHLIKTRGQQVTLRCSSQSGHNTVSWYQQALGQGPQFIFQYYREEENGRGNFPPRFSGLQFPNYSSELNVNALELDDSALYLCASSSPEGQSTDTQYFGPGTRLTVL.

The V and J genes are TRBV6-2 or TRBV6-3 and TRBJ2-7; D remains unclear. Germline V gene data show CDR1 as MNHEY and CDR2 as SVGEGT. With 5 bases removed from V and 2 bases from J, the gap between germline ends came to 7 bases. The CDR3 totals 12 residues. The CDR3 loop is CASSPDTYEQYF. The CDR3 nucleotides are TGTGCCAGCAGTCCCGACACCTACGAGCAGTACTTC.

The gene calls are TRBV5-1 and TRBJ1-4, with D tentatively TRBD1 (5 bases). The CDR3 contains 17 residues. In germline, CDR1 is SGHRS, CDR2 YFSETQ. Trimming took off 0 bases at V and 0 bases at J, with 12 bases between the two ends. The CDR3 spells CASSLAGGRATNEKLFF. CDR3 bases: TGCGCCAGCAGCTTGGCTGGGGGTAGGGCAACTAATGAAAAACTGTTTTTT.

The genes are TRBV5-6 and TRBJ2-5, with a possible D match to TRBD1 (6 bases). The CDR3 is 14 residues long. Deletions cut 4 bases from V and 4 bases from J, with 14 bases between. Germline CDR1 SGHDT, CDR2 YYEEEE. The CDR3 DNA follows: TGTGCCAGCAGCATCCTACAGGGAAGAGAGACCCAGTACTTC. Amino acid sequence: CASSILQGRETQYF. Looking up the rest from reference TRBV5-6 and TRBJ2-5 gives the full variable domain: DAGVTQSPTHLIKTRGQQVTLRCSPKSGHDTVSWYQQALGQGPQFIFQYYEEEERQRGNFPDRFSGHQFPNYSSELNVNALLLGDSALYLCASSILQGRETQYFGPGTRLLVL.

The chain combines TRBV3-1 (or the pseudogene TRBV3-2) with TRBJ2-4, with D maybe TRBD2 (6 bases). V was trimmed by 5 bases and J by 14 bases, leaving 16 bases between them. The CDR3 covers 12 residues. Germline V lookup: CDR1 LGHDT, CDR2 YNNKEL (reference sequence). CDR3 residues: CASSDFWGEKYF. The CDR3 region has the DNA TGTGCCAGCAGCGACTTCTGGGGGGAAAAGTACTTC.

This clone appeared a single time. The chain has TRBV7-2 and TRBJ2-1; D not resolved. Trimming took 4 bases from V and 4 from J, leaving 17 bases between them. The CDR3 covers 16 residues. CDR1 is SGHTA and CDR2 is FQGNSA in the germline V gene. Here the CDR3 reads CASSSGLLPSYNEQFF. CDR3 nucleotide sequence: TGTGCCAGCAGCTCGGGTTTGCTACCCTCATACAATGAGCAGTTCTTC.

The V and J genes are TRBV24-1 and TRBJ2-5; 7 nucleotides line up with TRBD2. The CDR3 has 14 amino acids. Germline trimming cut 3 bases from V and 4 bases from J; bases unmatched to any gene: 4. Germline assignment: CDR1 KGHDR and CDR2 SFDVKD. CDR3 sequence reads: CATSDPGRGETQYF. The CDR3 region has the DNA TGTGCCACCAGTGATCCAGGGAGGGGAGAGACCCAGTACTTC.

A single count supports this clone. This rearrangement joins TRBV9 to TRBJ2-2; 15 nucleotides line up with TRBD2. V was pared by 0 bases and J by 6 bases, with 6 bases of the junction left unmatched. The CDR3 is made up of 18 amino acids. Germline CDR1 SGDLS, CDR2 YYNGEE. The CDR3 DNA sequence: TGTGCCAGCAGCGTAGATCTCGGGACTAGCGGGAGGTCCGGGGAGCTGTTTTTT. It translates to CASSVDLGTSGRSGELFF.

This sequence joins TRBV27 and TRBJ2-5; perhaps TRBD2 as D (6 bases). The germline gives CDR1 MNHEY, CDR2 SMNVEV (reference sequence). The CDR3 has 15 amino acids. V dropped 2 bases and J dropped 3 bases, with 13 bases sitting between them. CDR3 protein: CASSLRFGREETQYF. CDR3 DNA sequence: TGTGCCAGCAGTTTAAGGTTCGGGAGAGAAGAGACCCAGTACTTC.

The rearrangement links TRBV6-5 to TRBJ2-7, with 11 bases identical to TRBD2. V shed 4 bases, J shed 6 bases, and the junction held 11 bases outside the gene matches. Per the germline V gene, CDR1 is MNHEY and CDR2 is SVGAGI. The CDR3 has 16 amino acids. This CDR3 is CASSSDTSGRYSEQYF. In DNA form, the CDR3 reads TGTGCCAGCAGTTCAGATACTAGCGGGAGATATAGCGAGCAGTACTTC.

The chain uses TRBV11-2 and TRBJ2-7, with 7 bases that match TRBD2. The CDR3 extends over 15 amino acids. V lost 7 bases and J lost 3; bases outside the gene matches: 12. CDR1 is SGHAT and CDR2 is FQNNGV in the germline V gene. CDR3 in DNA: TGTGCCAGCACCTTTACCTGGGAGGGGAACTACGAGCAGTACTTC. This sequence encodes CASTFTWEGNYEQYF.

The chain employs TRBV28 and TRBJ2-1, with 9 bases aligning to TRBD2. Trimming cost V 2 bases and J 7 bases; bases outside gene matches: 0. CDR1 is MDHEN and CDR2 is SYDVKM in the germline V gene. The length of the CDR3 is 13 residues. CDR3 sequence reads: CASSLAGGNEQFF. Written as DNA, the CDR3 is TGTGCCAGCAGTTTAGCGGGAGGGAATGAGCAGTTCTTC.

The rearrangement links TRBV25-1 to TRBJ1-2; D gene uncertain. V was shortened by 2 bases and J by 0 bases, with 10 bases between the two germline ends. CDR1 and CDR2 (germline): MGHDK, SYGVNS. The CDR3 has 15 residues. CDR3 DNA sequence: TGTGCCAGCAGTGAAATTGACCCTACTAACTATGGCTACACCTTC. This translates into CASSEIDPTNYGYTF.

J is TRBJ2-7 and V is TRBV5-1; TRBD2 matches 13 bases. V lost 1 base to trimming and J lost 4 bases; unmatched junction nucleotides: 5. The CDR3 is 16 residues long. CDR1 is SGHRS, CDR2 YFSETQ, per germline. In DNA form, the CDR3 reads TGCGCCAGCAGCTTGACCGGGACTAGCGGGATTTACGAGCAGTACTTC. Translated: CASSLTGTSGIYEQYF.

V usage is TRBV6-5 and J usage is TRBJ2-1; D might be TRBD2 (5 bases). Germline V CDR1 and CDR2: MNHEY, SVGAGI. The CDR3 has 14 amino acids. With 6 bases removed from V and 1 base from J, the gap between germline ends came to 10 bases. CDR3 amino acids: CASRRGISYNEQFF. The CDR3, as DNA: TGTGCCAGCAGACGGGGTATATCCTACAATGAGCAGTTCTTC.